This TCR beta chain originates from a study of T cell responses to AZD1222 COVID-19 vaccine. Study-level results: Just five to seven people given AZD1222 tested seropositive at baseline. Possibly, clonal diversity was underestimated; donors were largely white British and included more females. The study found vaccine-associated CD4 TCRs spanning spike, dominant at 160-218 and 743-854. Nearly half of spike-specific TCRs reportedly go after variant regions that carry no mutations.

The CDR3 length is 17 residues. With regard to this clone: Antigen unknown.

Sequenced by immunoSEQ multiplex PCR; TCRdb stores in-frame clones only, minus some. Here the sample spans some 150,000 clones, about 93% being singletons. Specimen: peripheral blood, collected on day 0 of AZD1222 vaccination. The chain couples TRBV21-1 to TRBJ2-7; the table's TRBD1 call for D was not verified on the DNA. TRBV21-1 is recorded as a pseudogene. The clonotype comes from an adult in good health. The CDR3 loop is CASSKAGQHPQTYEQYV. CDR3 sequence (DNA): TGTGCCAGCAGCAAAGCGGGACAGCATCCCCAGACCTACGAGCAGTACGTC.